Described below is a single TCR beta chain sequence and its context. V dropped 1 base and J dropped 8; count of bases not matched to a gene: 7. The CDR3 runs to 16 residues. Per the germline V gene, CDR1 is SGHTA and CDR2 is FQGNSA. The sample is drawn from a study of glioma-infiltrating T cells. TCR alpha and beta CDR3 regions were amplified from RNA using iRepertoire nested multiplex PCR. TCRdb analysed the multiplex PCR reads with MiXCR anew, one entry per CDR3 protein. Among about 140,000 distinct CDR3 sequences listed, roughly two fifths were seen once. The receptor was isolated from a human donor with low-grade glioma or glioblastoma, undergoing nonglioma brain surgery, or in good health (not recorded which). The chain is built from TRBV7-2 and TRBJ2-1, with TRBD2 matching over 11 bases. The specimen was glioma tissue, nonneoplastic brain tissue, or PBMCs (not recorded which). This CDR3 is CASSLGPLAGGYEQFF. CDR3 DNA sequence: TGTGCCAGCAGCTTAGGACCCCTAGCGGGAGGCTATGAGCAGTTCTTC.